Sequencing of this T cell receptor beta chain was carried out in a study of blood T cell repertoires in COVID-19. Study-wide context: Acute and convalescent COVID-19 samples came from the United States, Italy and Spain. Nucleic acid was either cDNA or gDNA, and it came from T cells, B-cell-depleted T cells, or PBMCs.

V was pared by 6 bases and J by 1 base, with 4 bases of the junction left unmatched. The CDR3 covers 16 residues. Germline-derived CDR1 and CDR2 are MNHNY and SVGAGI (reference sequence). In the original analysis: Reference gene primer amplification gave estimated nucleated cell counts. Data came from immunoSEQ multiplex PCR; TCRdb stores just in-frame clones and leaves some out. V and J calls and clone size come straight from that table; D and trimming were deduced from the DNA. This sample carries more than 250,000 clones, about 90% of them seen once, and the ten largest clones take roughly 6%. This clone came up once.

Sequencing was performed on peripheral blood. The origin of this receptor is a woman aged 45-65 years with COVID-19, enrolled during active disease. This chain connects TRBV6-6 to TRBJ1-6, with 9 bases matching TRBD1. CDR3 DNA: TGTGCCAGCAGGGGACAGGGATGGTCCTATAATTCACCCCTCCACTTT. It encodes CASRGQGWSYNSPLHF.